This TCR beta chain was obtained from a study of spatial heterogeneity in lung cancer. This clonotype was detected only a few times. Each TCR cDNA molecule bore a unique molecular identifier. Via MiXCR, TCRdb re-called the 5' RACE reads, giving one row per CDR3 protein. Of roughly 80,000 distinct CDR3 sequences detected, 7.5% to 9.5% appear once; the ten largest clones hold roughly 7%. The sample's time point: sample taken at primary tumor resection. The source is a male donor with early-stage non-small cell lung cancer. The sample consisted of PBMCs, taken at surgery.

CDR3 in amino acids: CASSSSGVYGYTF. The CDR3 DNA sequence: TGTGCCAGCAGTTCGAGCGGGGTTTATGGCTACACCTTC. This chain joins TRBV2 and TRBJ1-2; D gene uncertain. Trimming removed 5 bases from V and 5 bases from J, with 12 bases in between. The CDR3 consists of 13 residues. Germline CDR1 reads SNHLY; CDR2 reads FYNNEI.